This TCR beta chain stems from a study of blood T cell repertoires in COVID-19. The CDR3 totals 15 residues. V dropped 1 base and J dropped 4 bases, with 14 bases sitting between them. In germline, CDR1 is SGHDT, CDR2 YYEEEE. Profiling relied on immunoSEQ multiplex PCR, and the TCRdb table lists in-frame clones only, not all of them. The repertoire holds roughly 140,000 clones, with around 84% as singletons. The receptor was derived from a woman aged 45-65 years in a cohort sampled during active or convalescent COVID-19. Sequenced sample: peripheral blood. V usage is TRBV5-6 and J usage is TRBJ1-1; D call uncertain. The CDR3, as DNA: TGTGCCAGCAGCTTGAGTCGGGTGGGGAGCACTGAAGCTTTCTTT. Protein sequence: CASSLSRVGSTEAFF.